The 17 T cell receptor beta chains presented below share a single source sample, sequenced in a study of regulatory T cells in long-lasting Graves disease. In building TCR beta libraries, iRepertoire HTBI primers were used together with Arm-PCR of CDR3 regions. TCRdb ran MiXCR on the multiplex PCR reads and lists one entry per CDR3 protein. Of 450,000 to 600,000 distinct CDR3 sequences in the sample, approximately 15% were seen once. Time point reported: newly diagnosed GD, antithyroid drugs for less than 3 months. RNA from PBMCs was the source of the TCR library. These records were also assigned to another study, of T cells in Graves' hyperthyroidism and ophthalmopathy.

This sample comprised peripheral blood mononuclear cells (PBMCs), obtained at new diagnosis, from a patient treated with antithyroid drugs. The receptors shown here come from a young man with Graves disease.

This clonotype occurred many times. The chain has TRBV6-2 or TRBV6-3 and TRBJ2-1; 8 bases are a match to TRBD1. CDR3 length: 15 amino acids. Germline-derived CDR1 and CDR2 are MNHEY and SVGEGT. V lost 6 bases and J lost 5; bases outside the gene matches: 9. The CDR3 protein is CASRPTGAGNNEQFF. CDR3 in DNA: TGTGCCAGCAGGCCGACAGGGGCGGGGAACAATGAGCAGTTCTTC.

This clonotype was observed a handful of times. The chain uses TRBV19 and TRBJ2-1, with 8 bases matching TRBD2. The CDR3 loop spans 14 amino acids. The V segment lost 9 bases and the J segment 4 bases; nucleotides outside the gene matches: 8. Germline V gives CDR1 LNHDA, CDR2 SQIVND (reference sequence). The CDR3 DNA is TGTGCCAGCCCGGGACTAGAGGAATACAATGAGCAGTTCTTC. It yields the protein CASPGLEEYNEQFF.

This clonotype was observed at least ten times. As DNA, the CDR3 is TGTGCCAGCAGAGTAGCCGTGAGCTCCTACAATGAGCAGTTCTTC. This encodes CASRVAVSSYNEQFF. This chain connects TRBV6-1 to TRBJ2-1; D call uncertain. V dropped 6 bases and J dropped 0 bases, with 12 bases sitting between them. The CDR3 consists of 15 residues. Germline assignment: CDR1 MNHNS and CDR2 SASEGT.

Ten or more counts support this clonotype. This chain uses TRBV7-2 with TRBJ2-5; 7 bases match TRBD2. The ends lost 2 bases at V and 5 bases at J; junction bases unmatched: 14. The CDR3 has 17 residues. The germline V gene has CDR1 SGHTA and CDR2 FQGNSA. CDR3 nucleotide sequence: TGTGCCAGCAGCTTAAGCGGAGCGGGGCTACGGGGTGAGACCCAGTACTTC. It translates to CASSLSGAGLRGETQYF. Together with reference TRBV7-2 and TRBJ2-5, the CDR3 gives the full variable domain: GAGVSQSPSNKVTEKGKDVELRCDPISGHTALYWYRQSLGQGLEFLIYFQGNSAPDKSGLPSDRFSAERTGGSVSTLTIQRTQQEDSAVYLCASSLSGAGLRGETQYFGPGTRLLVL.

This clonotype turned up a few times. The CDR3 bases are TGTGCCAGCAGCCCCTGGGGGGGTTCCGCCGGGGAGCTGTTTTTT. Its protein is CASSPWGGSAGELFF. This rearrangement joins TRBV3-1 to TRBJ2-2; 7 bases match TRBD2. Trimming cost V 4 bases and J 6 bases; bases outside gene matches: 8. Germline V CDR1 and CDR2: LGHDT, YNNKEL (reference sequence). There are 15 residues in the CDR3.

In this sample, this clonotype turned up many times. The genes are TRBV12-3 or TRBV12-4 and TRBJ2-7; 9 nucleotides line up with TRBD2. The V and J ends lost 3 bases and 4 bases, in that order; junction bases with no gene match: 7. The CDR3 has 15 amino acids. CDR3: CASSFSTSGSYEQYF. DNA of the CDR3: TGTGCCAGCAGTTTCTCGACTAGCGGTAGTTACGAGCAGTACTTC.

The CDR3 bases are TGTGCCAGCAGCTCCCTACCCACGGGGCCAGAGACCCAGTACTTC. Translation gives CASSSLPTGPETQYF. This chain links TRBV7-9 with TRBJ2-5; D possibly matches TRBD1 or TRBD2 (5 bases each). Germline CDR1 and CDR2: SEHNR and FQNEAQ (reference sequence). V lost 4 bases, J lost 4 bases, and 16 bases lay in between. This CDR3 region has 15 residues.

This clonotype was recorded at least ten times. The chain carries TRBV24-1 and TRBJ2-5, with D perhaps matching TRBD2 (5 bases). CDR3 length: 13 residues. Trimming shortened V by 8 bases and J by 5 bases, and 14 bases separated the two germline ends. Germline V gene data show CDR1 as KGHDR and CDR2 as SFDVKD. CDR3: CATTSGEFETQYF. The CDR3 DNA follows: TGTGCCACCACTTCCGGGGAGTTCGAGACCCAGTACTTC.

This clonotype was recorded many times. V is TRBV2 and J is TRBJ2-2, with 15 bases identical to TRBD2. Germline values: CDR1 SNHLY, CDR2 FYNNEI. Trimming cost V 6 bases and J 0 bases; bases outside gene matches: 5. The CDR3 runs 18 residues. CDR3 loop: CASRRTSGRAANTGELFF. The CDR3 DNA is TGTGCCAGCAGAAGGACTAGCGGGAGGGCCGCGAACACCGGGGAGCTGTTTTTT.

This clonotype was picked up many times. The rearrangement joins TRBV27 to TRBJ2-3, with a possible D match to TRBD1 (6 bases). V dropped 3 bases and J dropped 5 bases, with 9 bases sitting between them. Germline values: CDR1 MNHEY, CDR2 SMNVEV (reference sequence). The CDR3 spans 13 residues. CDR3 loop: CASSFQGQDTQYF. The CDR3 DNA sequence: TGTGCCAGCAGTTTTCAGGGGCAAGATACGCAGTATTTT.

The rearrangement joins TRBV5-6 to TRBJ2-7; 8 bases line up with TRBD2. J lost 9 bases, V lost 6 bases, and 11 bases had no gene match. The CDR3 loop spans 13 amino acids. Germline assignment: CDR1 SGHDT and CDR2 YYEEEE. The CDR3 reads CASNDWAGGGQYF. In nucleotides, the CDR3 is TGTGCCAGCAACGATTGGGCGGGAGGAGGGCAGTACTTC.

This clonotype showed up just a few times. This chain joins TRBV9 and TRBJ2-1; 9 nucleotides match TRBD2. CDR1 SGDLS and CDR2 YYNGEE come from the germline V gene. The length of the CDR3 is 14 residues. Germline trimming cut 0 bases from V and 9 bases from J; bases unmatched to any gene: 4. The CDR3 here is CASSVGGRVGEQFF. CDR3 nucleotide sequence: TGTGCCAGCAGCGTAGGCGGGAGGGTAGGTGAGCAGTTCTTC.

Remarks on this clonotype: This may come from a read error, since a much larger clone is one base off. The rearrangement uses TRBV2 and TRBJ2-1, with a possible D match to TRBD1 (6 bases). Germline V gene data show CDR1 as SNHLY and CDR2 as FYNNEI. The CDR3 is 13 amino acids. The DNA for the CDR3 is TGTGCCAGCAGTGTATTTAGGGGGAATGAGCGGTTCTTC. As protein: CASSVFRGNERFF.

This clonotype was seen repeatedly, ten times or more. V usage is TRBV30 and J usage is TRBJ2-1; TRBD2 matches at 11 bases. Germline-derived CDR1 and CDR2 are GTSNPN and SVGIG (reference sequence). V trimming: 5 bases; J trimming: 4 bases; junction bases outside the gene matches: 10. The CDR3 is 16 amino acids. The CDR3 DNA follows: TGTGCCTGGGGAATCAAGACTAGCGGGAAGTACAATGAGCAGTTCTTC. Protein: CAWGIKTSGKYNEQFF.

In DNA, the CDR3 is TGCGCCAGCAGTGAGTCTCGTGGGGCAGATACGCAGTATTTT. Translating it yields CASSESRGADTQYF. The rearrangement uses TRBV10-2 and TRBJ2-3; D remains ambiguous. Germline CDR1 reads WSHSY; CDR2 reads SAAADI. V was shortened by 0 bases and J by 4 bases, with 8 bases between the two germline ends. The CDR3 covers 14 residues.

This clonotype appeared many times. The chain couples TRBV2 to TRBJ2-1; D may be TRBD1 (6 bases). Germline CDR1 is SNHLY and CDR2 is FYNNEI. V was shortened by 3 bases and J by 3 bases, with 12 bases between the two germline ends. The CDR3 consists of 15 residues. The CDR3 reads CASSEGAGIYNEQFF. CDR3 bases: TGTGCCAGCAGTGAGGGGGCGGGCATCTACAATGAGCAGTTCTTC. Looking up the rest from reference TRBV2 and TRBJ2-1 gives the full variable domain: EPEVTQTPSHQVTQMGQEVILRCVPISNHLYFYWYRQILGQKVEFLVSFYNNEISEKSEIFDDQFSVERPDGSNFTLKIRSTKLEDSAMYFCASSEGAGIYNEQFFGPGTRLTVL.

The chain is built from TRBV5-1 and TRBJ2-1; no clear D gene. Germline CDR1 reads SGHRS; CDR2 reads YFSETQ. This CDR3 comprises 14 residues. Trimming shortened V by 0 bases and J by 3 bases, and 7 bases separated the two germline ends. The CDR3: CASSLGRNYNEQFF. The CDR3 nucleotides read TGCGCCAGCAGCTTGGGCCGGAACTACAATGAGCAGTTCTTC.